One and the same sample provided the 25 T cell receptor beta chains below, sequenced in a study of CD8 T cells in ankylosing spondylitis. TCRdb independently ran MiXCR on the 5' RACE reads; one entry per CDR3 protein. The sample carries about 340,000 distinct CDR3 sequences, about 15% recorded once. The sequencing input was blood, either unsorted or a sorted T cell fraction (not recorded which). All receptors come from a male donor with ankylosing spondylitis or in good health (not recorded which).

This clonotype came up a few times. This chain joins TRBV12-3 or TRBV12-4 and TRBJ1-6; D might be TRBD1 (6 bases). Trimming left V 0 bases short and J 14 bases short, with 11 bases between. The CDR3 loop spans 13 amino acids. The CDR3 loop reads CASSLAQGETLHF. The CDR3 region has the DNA TGTGCCAGCAGTTTAGCACAGGGAGAAACCCTCCACTTT.

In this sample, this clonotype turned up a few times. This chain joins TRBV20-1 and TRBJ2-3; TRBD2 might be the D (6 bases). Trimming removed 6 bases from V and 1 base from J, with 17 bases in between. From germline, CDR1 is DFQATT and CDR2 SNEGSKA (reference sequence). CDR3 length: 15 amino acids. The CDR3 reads CSARRASEGTDTQYF. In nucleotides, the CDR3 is TGCAGTGCCCGGAGGGCCTCCGAGGGCACAGATACGCAGTATTTT.

The CDR3: CASSIAGDTGELFF. The CDR3 coding sequence is TGCGCCAGCAGCATAGCGGGGGACACCGGGGAGCTGTTTTTT. The rearrangement uses TRBV5-1 and TRBJ2-2; 9 nucleotides line up with TRBD2. CDR3 length: 14 amino acids. Trimming at V came to 4 bases and at J to 3 bases, leaving 1 base not matched to a gene. Germline-derived CDR1 and CDR2 are SGHRS and YFSETQ.

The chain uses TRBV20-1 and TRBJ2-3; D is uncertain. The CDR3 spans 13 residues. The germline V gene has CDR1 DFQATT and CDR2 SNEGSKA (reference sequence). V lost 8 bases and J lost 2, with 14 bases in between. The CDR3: CSFNSLPTDTQYF. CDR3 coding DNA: TGCAGTTTTAACTCCCTCCCCACAGATACGCAGTATTTT.

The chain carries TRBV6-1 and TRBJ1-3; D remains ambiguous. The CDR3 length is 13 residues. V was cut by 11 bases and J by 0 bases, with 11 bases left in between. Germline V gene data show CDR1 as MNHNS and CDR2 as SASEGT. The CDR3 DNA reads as TGTGCCGGAAGGACGGCCTCTGGAAACACCATATATTTT. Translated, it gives CAGRTASGNTIYF.

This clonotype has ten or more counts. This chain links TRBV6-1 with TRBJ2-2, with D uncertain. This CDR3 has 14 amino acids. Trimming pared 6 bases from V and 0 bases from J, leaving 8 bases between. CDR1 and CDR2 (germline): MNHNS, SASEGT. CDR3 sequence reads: CASSQNPNTGELFF. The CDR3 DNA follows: TGTGCCAGCAGCCAGAACCCGAACACCGGGGAGCTGTTTTTT.

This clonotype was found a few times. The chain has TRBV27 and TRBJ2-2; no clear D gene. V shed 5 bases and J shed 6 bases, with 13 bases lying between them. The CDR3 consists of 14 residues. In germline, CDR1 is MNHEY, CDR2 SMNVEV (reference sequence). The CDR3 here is CASSPRVDPGELFF. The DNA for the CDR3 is TGTGCCAGCAGTCCTCGGGTGGACCCCGGGGAGCTGTTTTTT.

Here the CDR3 reads CASSSDRGAGSYEQYF. The CDR3 nucleotides are TGTGCCAGCAGTTCCGACAGGGGGGCTGGCTCCTACGAGCAGTACTTC. V usage is TRBV27 and J usage is TRBJ2-7, with 9 bases matching TRBD1. Losses at the gene ends were 4 bases for V and 0 bases for J; bases not matched to a gene: 7. Germline values: CDR1 MNHEY, CDR2 SMNVEV (reference sequence). This CDR3 has 16 residues.

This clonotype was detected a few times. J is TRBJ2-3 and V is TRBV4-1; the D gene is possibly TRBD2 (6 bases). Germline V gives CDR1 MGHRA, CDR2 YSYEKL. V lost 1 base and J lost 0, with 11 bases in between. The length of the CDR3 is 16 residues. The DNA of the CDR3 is TGCGCCAGCAGCCAAGGTTGGAGCGGGAGCACAGATACGCAGTATTTT. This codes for CASSQGWSGSTDTQYF.

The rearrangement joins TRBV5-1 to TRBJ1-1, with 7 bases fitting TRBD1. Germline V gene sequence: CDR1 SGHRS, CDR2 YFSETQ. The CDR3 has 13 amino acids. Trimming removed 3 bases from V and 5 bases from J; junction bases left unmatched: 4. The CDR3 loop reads CASSWDSRTEAFF. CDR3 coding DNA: TGCGCCAGCAGCTGGGACAGTCGGACTGAAGCTTTCTTT.

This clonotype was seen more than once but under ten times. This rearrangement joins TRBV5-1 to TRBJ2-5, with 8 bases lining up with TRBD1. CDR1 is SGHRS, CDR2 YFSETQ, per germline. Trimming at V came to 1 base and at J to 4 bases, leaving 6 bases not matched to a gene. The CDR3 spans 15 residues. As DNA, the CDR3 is TGCGCCAGCAGCTTGATGACAGGGGAGAGAGAGACCCAGTACTTC. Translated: CASSLMTGERETQYF.

CDR3 residues: CASRLRQGNADTQYF. CDR3 sequence (DNA): TGTGCCAGCAGACTCAGACAGGGGAACGCAGATACGCAGTATTTT. V and J are TRBV27 and TRBJ2-3, with TRBD1 identical over 8 bases. The germline V gene has CDR1 MNHEY and CDR2 SMNVEV (reference sequence). J was trimmed by 4 bases and V by 6 bases; bases with no gene match: 9. This CDR3 is 15 amino acids long.

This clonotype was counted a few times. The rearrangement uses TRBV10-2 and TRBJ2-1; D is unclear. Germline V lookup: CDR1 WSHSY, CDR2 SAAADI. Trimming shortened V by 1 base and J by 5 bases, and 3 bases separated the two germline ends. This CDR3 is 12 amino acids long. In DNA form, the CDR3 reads TGCGCCAGCAGTGAGTTTAACAATGAGCAGTTCTTC. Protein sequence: CASSEFNNEQFF.

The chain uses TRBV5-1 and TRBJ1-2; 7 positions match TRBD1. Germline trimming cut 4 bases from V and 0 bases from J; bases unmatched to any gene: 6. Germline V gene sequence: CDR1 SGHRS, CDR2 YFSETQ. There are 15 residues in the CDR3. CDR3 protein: CASSLRDSANYGYTF. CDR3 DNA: TGCGCCAGCAGCCTCCGGGACAGCGCTAACTATGGCTACACCTTC.

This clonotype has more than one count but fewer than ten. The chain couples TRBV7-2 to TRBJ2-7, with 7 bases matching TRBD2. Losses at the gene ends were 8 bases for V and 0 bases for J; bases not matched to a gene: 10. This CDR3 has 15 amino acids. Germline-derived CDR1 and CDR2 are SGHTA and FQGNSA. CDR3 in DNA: TGTGCCAGCCGGTCGGGAGGCCCTTACTCCTACGAGCAGTACTTC. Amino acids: CASRSGGPYSYEQYF.

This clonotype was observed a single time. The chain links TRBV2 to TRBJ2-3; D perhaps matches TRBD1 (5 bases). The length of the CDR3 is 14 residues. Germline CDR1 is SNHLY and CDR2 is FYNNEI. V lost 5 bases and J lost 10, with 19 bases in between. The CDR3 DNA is TGTGCCAGCAGTCTCTCTCGTGGACAAGGCCCGCAGTATTTT. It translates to CASSLSRGQGPQYF.

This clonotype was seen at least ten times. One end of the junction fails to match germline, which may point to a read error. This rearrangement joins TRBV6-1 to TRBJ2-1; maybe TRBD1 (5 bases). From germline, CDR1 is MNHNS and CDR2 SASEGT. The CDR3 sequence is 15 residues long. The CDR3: CASNEGVSSYNEQFF. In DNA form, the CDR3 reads TGTGCCAGCAATGAAGGGGTGAGCTCCTACAATGAGCAGTTCTTC.

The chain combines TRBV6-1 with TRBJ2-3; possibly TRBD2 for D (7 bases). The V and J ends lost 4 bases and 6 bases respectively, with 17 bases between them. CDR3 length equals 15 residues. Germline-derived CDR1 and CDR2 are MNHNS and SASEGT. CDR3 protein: CASSVRGALLDTQYF. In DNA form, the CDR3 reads TGTGCCAGCAGTGTCCGGGGGGCCCTCCTCGATACGCAGTATTTT.

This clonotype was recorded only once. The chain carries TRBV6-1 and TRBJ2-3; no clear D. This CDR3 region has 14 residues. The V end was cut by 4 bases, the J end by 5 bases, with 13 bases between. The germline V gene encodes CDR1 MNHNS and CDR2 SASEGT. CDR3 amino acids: CASSGTFAKDTQYF. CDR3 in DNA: TGTGCCAGCAGTGGGACCTTTGCTAAAGATACGCAGTATTTT.

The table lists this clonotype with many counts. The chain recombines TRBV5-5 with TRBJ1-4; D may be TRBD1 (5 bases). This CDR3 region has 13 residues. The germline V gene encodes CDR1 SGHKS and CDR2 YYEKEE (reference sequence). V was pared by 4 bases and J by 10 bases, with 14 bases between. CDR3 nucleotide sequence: TGTGCCAGCAGCGCGGGGACTTACGGAAAACTGTTTTTT. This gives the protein CASSAGTYGKLFF.

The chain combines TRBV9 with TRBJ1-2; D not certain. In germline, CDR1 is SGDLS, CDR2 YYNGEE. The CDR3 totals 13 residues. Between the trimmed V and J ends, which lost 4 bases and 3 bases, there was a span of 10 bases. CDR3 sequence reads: CASSSTAYYGYTF. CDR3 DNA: TGTGCCAGCAGCTCTACAGCTTACTATGGCTACACCTTC.

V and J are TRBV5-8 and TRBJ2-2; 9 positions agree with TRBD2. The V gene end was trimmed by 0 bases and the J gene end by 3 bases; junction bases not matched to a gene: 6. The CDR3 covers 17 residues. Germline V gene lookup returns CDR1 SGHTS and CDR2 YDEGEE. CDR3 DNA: TGTGCCAGCAGCTTGGAAGCGACTAGCGGTCACACCGGGGAGCTGTTTTTT. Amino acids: CASSLEATSGHTGELFF.

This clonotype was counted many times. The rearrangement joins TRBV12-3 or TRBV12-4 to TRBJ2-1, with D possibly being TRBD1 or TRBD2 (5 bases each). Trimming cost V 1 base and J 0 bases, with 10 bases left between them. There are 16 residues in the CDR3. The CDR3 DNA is TGTGCCAGCAGTTTAGTGGGGGTCAGCTCCTACAATGAGCAGTTCTTC. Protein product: CASSLVGVSSYNEQFF.

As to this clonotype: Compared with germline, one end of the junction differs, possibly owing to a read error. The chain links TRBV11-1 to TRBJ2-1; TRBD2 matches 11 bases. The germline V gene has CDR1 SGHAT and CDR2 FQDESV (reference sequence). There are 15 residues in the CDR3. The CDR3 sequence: CSSSISGGAHNEQFF. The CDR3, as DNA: TGTTCCAGCAGCATTAGCGGGGGGGCGCACAATGAGCAGTTCTTC.

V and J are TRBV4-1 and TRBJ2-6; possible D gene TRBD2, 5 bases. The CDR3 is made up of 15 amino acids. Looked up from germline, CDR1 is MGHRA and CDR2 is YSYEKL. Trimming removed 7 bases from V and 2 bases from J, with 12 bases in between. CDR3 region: CASTLSRAGANVLTF. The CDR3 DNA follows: TGCGCCAGCACCCTTTCGAGGGCTGGGGCCAACGTCCTGACTTTC.